Listed here are 19 T cell receptor beta chains from one sample, sequenced in a study of T cell responses to AZD1222 COVID-19 vaccine. Generated by immunoSEQ multiplex PCR, the TCRdb table keeps only in-frame clones and is missing some. The table shows 110,000 to 150,000 clones, with roughly 90% occurring only once. The sample in question was peripheral blood, obtained on day 0 of AZD1222 vaccination. The receptors shown here come from an adult in good health.

The chain links TRBV6-2 or TRBV6-3 to TRBJ1-3; no definite D call. Germline CDR1 reads MNHEY; CDR2 reads SVGEGT. Trimming stripped 0 bases from V and 2 bases from J, with 17 bases between. CDR3 length: 18 residues. The CDR3 nucleotides are TGTGCCAGCAGTTACTCGGAAATGCAGGCATGGACTGGAAACACCATATATTTT. This encodes CASSYSEMQAWTGNTIYF.

The table lists this clone with a count of one. The rearrangement links TRBV7-9 to TRBJ1-1; tentative D call: TRBD1 (5 bases). Trimming left V 10 bases short and J 3 bases short, with 18 bases between. This CDR3 contains 14 residues. CDR1 and CDR2 (germline): SEHNR, FQNEAQ (reference sequence). CDR3 sequence reads: CATRAGQIDTEAFF. The CDR3 nucleotides are TGTGCCACCCGGGCAGGGCAAATCGACACTGAAGCTTTCTTT.

In this sample, this clone turned up once. The gene calls are TRBV7-9 and TRBJ2-1; 7 bases agree with TRBD1. The germline V gene has CDR1 SEHNR and CDR2 FQNEAQ (reference sequence). The V and J ends lost 4 bases and 1 base, in that order; junction bases with no gene match: 1. The CDR3 is 14 amino acids. CDR3 in amino acids: CASSSDRSYNEQFF. CDR3 DNA sequence: TGTGCCAGCAGCTCGGACAGGTCCTACAATGAGCAGTTCTTC.

V and J are TRBV28 and TRBJ1-2, with 9 bases that match TRBD1. Germline V gene data show CDR1 as MDHEN and CDR2 as SYDVKM. The CDR3 is 16 amino acids. With V trimmed by 6 bases and J by 4 bases, 12 bases remained unmatched. The CDR3, as DNA: TGTGCCAGCAGCACCGGGACAGGGTTTGGTGGCTATGGCTACACCTTC. It codes for CASSTGTGFGGYGYTF.

This rearrangement joins TRBV6-5 to TRBJ1-6, with TRBD1 matching 9 bases. The V gene end was trimmed by 6 bases and the J gene end by 10 bases; junction bases not matched to a gene: 7. Germline V CDR1 and CDR2: MNHEY, SVGAGI. CDR3 length equals 14 residues. This CDR3 is CASRIRDRASPLHF. The DNA of the CDR3 is TGTGCCAGCAGGATCCGGGACAGGGCCTCACCCCTCCACTTT.

CDR3 coding DNA: TGTGCCAGCAGCTTATGGCCCAGCTCCTACGAGCAGTACTTC. It is translated as CASSLWPSSYEQYF. The chain carries TRBV7-9 and TRBJ2-7, with unresolved D. CDR1 is SEHNR and CDR2 is FQNEAQ in the germline V gene (reference sequence). V dropped 2 bases and J dropped 0 bases, with 8 bases sitting between them. The CDR3 length is 14 residues. The variable domain in full, completed from reference TRBV7-9 and TRBJ2-7, reads DTGVSQNPRHKITKRGQNVTFRCDPISEHNRLYWYRQTLGQGPEFLTYFQNEAQLEKSRLLSDRFSAERPKGSFSTLEIQRTEQGDSAMYLCASSLWPSSYEQYFGPGTRLTVT.

The chain links TRBV11-2 to TRBJ1-6, with D possibly TRBD1 on 5 matching bases. Deletions cut 4 bases from V and 5 bases from J, with 15 bases between. CDR3 length equals 16 residues. Germline V lookup: CDR1 SGHAT, CDR2 FQNNGV. The CDR3 loop is CASSSGRAVNNSPLHF. The CDR3 nucleotides read TGTGCCAGCAGCTCGGGCAGGGCGGTAAATAATTCACCCCTCCACTTT.

This chain links TRBV27 with TRBJ2-7, with D hard to call. Germline loops: CDR1 MNHEY, CDR2 SMNVEV (reference sequence). The length of the CDR3 is 14 residues. Trimming stripped 5 bases from V and 5 bases from J, with 16 bases between. CDR3 sequence reads: CASSDLLSENEQYF. The CDR3 nucleotides are TGTGCCAGCAGTGACCTACTATCAGAAAACGAGCAGTACTTC.

The V and J genes are TRBV5-8 and TRBJ1-2, with TRBD1 matching over 11 bases. From germline, CDR1 is SGHTS and CDR2 YDEGEE. This CDR3 region has 15 residues. V gave up 0 bases and J gave up 4 bases; unmatched junction bases: 2. The DNA for the CDR3 is TGTGCCAGCAGCTTGGACGGACAGGGGGCCTATGGCTACACCTTC. This translates into CASSLDGQGAYGYTF.

V gene TRBV1 combines with J gene TRBJ1-2; the D call TRBD1 from the table was never checked on the DNA. TRBV1 is classified as a pseudogene. The CDR3 length is 12 residues. CDR3 protein: CTSSHGQDGYTF. In nucleotides, the CDR3 is TGCACCAGCAGCCATGGACAGGATGGCTACACCTTC.

The CDR3 nucleotides read TGTGCCAGCAGCCAGGCTCAAGAGTTGGATTTCTCCTACGAGCAGTACTTC. Translating gives CASSQAQELDFSYEQYF. The V gene is TRBV14, the J gene TRBJ2-7; D unresolved. The CDR3 extends over 17 amino acids. Germline-derived CDR1 and CDR2 are SGHDN and FVKESK. V was cut by 3 bases and J by 0 bases, with 18 bases left in between.

The chain joins TRBV2 to TRBJ1-5; D might be TRBD1 (6 bases). Germline V gives CDR1 SNHLY, CDR2 FYNNEI. V shed 6 bases and J shed 9 bases, with 15 bases lying between them. The CDR3 is made up of 13 amino acids. The CDR3 DNA sequence: TGTGCCAGCAGAGGACAGCCCGTTGGGCCCCAGCATTTT. Translated, it gives CASRGQPVGPQHF.

J is TRBJ1-6 and V is TRBV19; D ambiguous. Trimming took off 11 bases at V and 6 bases at J, with 14 bases between the two ends. CDR1 is LNHDA, CDR2 SQIVND, per germline (reference sequence). The CDR3 consists of 13 residues. The chain's CDR3 is CAGITDGNSPLHF. The CDR3 region has the DNA TGTGCCGGCATTACGGACGGTAATTCACCCCTCCACTTT.

This chain connects TRBV5-1 to TRBJ2-3; D not resolved. V shed 0 bases and J shed 2 bases, with 7 bases lying between them. CDR1 SGHRS and CDR2 YFSETQ come from the germline V gene. CDR3 length: 14 residues. The CDR3: CASSLDLPTDTQYF. DNA of the CDR3: TGCGCCAGCAGCTTGGACCTGCCCACAGATACGCAGTATTTT.

In this sample, this clone turned up once. The J gene is TRBJ2-4, the V gene TRBV27; 7 bases line up with TRBD2. V lost 6 bases and J lost 1; bases outside the gene matches: 6. Germline V gives CDR1 MNHEY, CDR2 SMNVEV (reference sequence). The CDR3 length is 15 residues. DNA for the CDR3: TGTGCCAGCAGCCCTCTGCGGGGGGCCAAAAACATTCAGTACTTC. Encoded protein: CASSPLRGAKNIQYF.

The chain links TRBV5-1 to TRBJ1-1, with 8 bases that match TRBD1. Trimming cost V 0 bases and J 1 base; bases outside gene matches: 5. This CDR3 has 16 residues. Germline V lookup: CDR1 SGHRS, CDR2 YFSETQ. Here the CDR3 reads CASSLGTTGENTEAFF. DNA for the CDR3: TGCGCCAGCAGCTTGGGTACGACAGGGGAGAACACTGAAGCTTTCTTT.

The chain employs TRBV19 and TRBJ1-4; 10 nucleotides agree with TRBD1. J gave up 8 bases and V 5 bases, and 8 bases lay outside the gene matches. The CDR3 is 15 amino acids. Germline assignment: CDR1 LNHDA and CDR2 SQIVND (reference sequence). CDR3 sequence reads: CASSDATGGREKLFF. The CDR3 coding sequence is TGTGCCAGTAGTGACGCGACAGGGGGCCGAGAAAAACTGTTTTTT. The variable domain in full, with the rest retrieved from reference TRBV19 and TRBJ1-4, is DGGITQSPKYLFRKEGQNVTLSCEQNLNHDAMYWYRQDPGQGLRLIYYSQIVNDFQKGDIAEGYSVSREKKESFPLTVTSAQKNPTAFYLCASSDATGGREKLFFGSGTQLSVL.

The gene calls are TRBV4-2 and TRBJ2-2; D unresolved. The V and J ends lost 4 bases and 0 bases respectively, with 9 bases between them. This CDR3 is built from 15 residues. CDR1 LGHNA and CDR2 YNFKEQ come from the germline V gene. As DNA, the CDR3 is TGTGCCAGCAGCCCAACCTTGTCGAACACCGGGGAGCTGTTTTTT. This encodes CASSPTLSNTGELFF.

This clone showed up just once. The genes are TRBV7-2 and TRBJ2-1; D is unclear. This CDR3 spans 13 amino acids. Germline CDR1 SGHTA, CDR2 FQGNSA. Trimming left V 5 bases short and J 11 bases short, with 16 bases between. CDR3 in amino acids: CASSGFFSSQQFF. Here the CDR3 DNA reads TGTGCCAGCAGCGGGTTCTTTTCTAGTCAGCAGTTCTTC.